Each of the 8 T cell receptor beta chains below was sequenced from the same sample in a study of T cell responses to AZD1222 COVID-19 vaccine. Assay used: immunoSEQ multiplex PCR; TCRdb lists only in-frame clones, some missing. The sample has 150,000 to 200,000 clones; 92% are singletons. The specimen was peripheral blood, collected on day 0 of AZD1222 vaccination. The receptors were gathered from an adult in good health.

This clone was observed a single time. The gene calls are TRBV7-9 and TRBJ1-4; D not resolved. Germline V gene sequence: CDR1 SEHNR, CDR2 FQNEAQ (reference sequence). CDR3 size: 15 residues. Trimming pared 1 base from V and 0 bases from J, leaving 6 bases between. CDR3 DNA sequence: TGTGCCAGCAGCTTAGAACAGACAACTAATGAAAAACTGTTTTTT. Its protein product is CASSLEQTTNEKLFF.

The chain joins TRBV30 to TRBJ2-1, with a possible D match to TRBD1 (5 bases). The CDR3 has 14 residues. Deletions cut 0 bases from V and 7 bases from J, with 13 bases between. Germline-derived CDR1 and CDR2 are GTSNPN and SVGIG (reference sequence). The CDR3 loop reads CAWSVGIGVNEQFF. The CDR3 DNA sequence: TGTGCCTGGAGTGTGGGAATAGGGGTTAATGAGCAGTTCTTC.

This chain uses TRBV19 with TRBJ1-1; D may be TRBD1 (5 bases). V lost 5 bases, J lost 5 bases, and 18 bases lay in between. Germline values: CDR1 LNHDA, CDR2 SQIVND (reference sequence). The CDR3 runs 15 residues. CDR3 nucleotides: TGTGCCAGTAGTTGGCCGGGGCAGATTTGGACTGAAGCTTTCTTT. Its translation: CASSWPGQIWTEAFF. Full variable domain (missing parts from reference TRBV19 and TRBJ1-1): DGGITQSPKYLFRKEGQNVTLSCEQNLNHDAMYWYRQDPGQGLRLIYYSQIVNDFQKGDIAEGYSVSREKKESFPLTVTSAQKNPTAFYLCASSWPGQIWTEAFFGQGTRLTVV.

J is TRBJ2-5 and V is TRBV14; TRBD2 matches at 12 bases. The CDR3 has 15 amino acids. Trimming took 5 bases from V and 1 from J; bases not matched to a gene: 2. The germline V gene encodes CDR1 SGHDN and CDR2 FVKESK. The CDR3 region is CASSGLAGTQETQYF. The CDR3 nucleotides read TGTGCCAGCAGCGGACTAGCGGGGACCCAAGAGACCCAGTACTTC.

The V and J genes are TRBV11-2 and TRBJ1-2; D possibly corresponds to TRBD1 (5 bases). Trimming took off 3 bases at V and 5 bases at J, with 13 bases between the two ends. The CDR3 is 14 amino acids. CDR1 is SGHAT and CDR2 is FQNNGV in the germline V gene. CDR3: CASSFGGDLYGYTF. DNA for the CDR3: TGTGCCAGCAGCTTTGGGGGAGATCTATATGGCTACACCTTC.

The chain has TRBV24-1 and TRBJ2-1; 8 bases match TRBD2. The CDR3 is made up of 17 amino acids. Germline V CDR1 and CDR2: KGHDR, SFDVKD. Trimming at V came to 2 bases and at J to 0 bases, leaving 5 bases not matched to a gene. The CDR3 loop reads CATSDSRGGSSYNEQFF. The CDR3 coding sequence is TGTGCCACCAGTGATTCCCGGGGGGGGAGCTCCTACAATGAGCAGTTCTTC.

The table lists this clone with a count of one. The rearrangement uses TRBV19 and TRBJ2-2; 9 nucleotides align to TRBD1. The germline CDR1 and CDR2 sequences are LNHDA and SQIVND (reference sequence). CDR3 size: 15 residues. J lost 4 bases, V lost 5 bases, and 5 bases had no gene match. CDR3 coding DNA: TGTGCCAGTAGTCCGCAGACAGGGGGCACCGGGGAGCTGTTTTTT. Translation gives CASSPQTGGTGELFF.

The chain links TRBV19 to TRBJ1-1; no clear D gene. The CDR3 contains 13 residues. CDR1 is LNHDA and CDR2 is SQIVND in the germline V gene (reference sequence). Trimming removed 4 bases from V and 1 base from J, with 7 bases in between. CDR3 sequence reads: CASSKQQNTEAFF. The DNA of the CDR3 is TGTGCCAGTAGTAAACAACAGAACACTGAAGCTTTCTTT.